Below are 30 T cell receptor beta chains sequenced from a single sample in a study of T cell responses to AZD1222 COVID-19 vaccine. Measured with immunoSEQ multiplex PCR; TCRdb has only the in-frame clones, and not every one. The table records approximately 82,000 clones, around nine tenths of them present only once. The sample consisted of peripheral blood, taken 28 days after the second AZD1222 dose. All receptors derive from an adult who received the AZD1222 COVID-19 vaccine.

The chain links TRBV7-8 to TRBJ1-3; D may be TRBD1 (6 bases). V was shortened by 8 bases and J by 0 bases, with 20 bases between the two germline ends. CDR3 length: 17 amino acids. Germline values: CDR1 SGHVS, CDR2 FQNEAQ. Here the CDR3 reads CASRRGGQGLSGNTIYF. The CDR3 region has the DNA TGTGCCAGCCGCCGGGGGGGCCAGGGTCTCTCTGGAAACACCATATATTTT. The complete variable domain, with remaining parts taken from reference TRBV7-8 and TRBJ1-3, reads GAGVSQSPRYKVAKRGQDVALRCDPISGHVSLFWYQQALGQGPEFLTYFQNEAQLDKSGLPSDRFFAERPEGSVSTLKIQRTQQEDSAVYLCASRRGGQGLSGNTIYFGEGSWLTVV.

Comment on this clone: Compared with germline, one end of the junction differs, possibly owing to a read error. The CDR3 is CASSLGGQGASLF. CDR3 nucleotides: TGTGCCAGCAGTTTAGGGGGCCAGGGCGCTTCGCTATTT. The V gene is TRBV28, the J gene TRBJ1-1; weak D call: TRBD1 (6 bases). The CDR3 extends over 13 amino acids. Germline V gene sequence: CDR1 MDHEN, CDR2 SYDVKM.

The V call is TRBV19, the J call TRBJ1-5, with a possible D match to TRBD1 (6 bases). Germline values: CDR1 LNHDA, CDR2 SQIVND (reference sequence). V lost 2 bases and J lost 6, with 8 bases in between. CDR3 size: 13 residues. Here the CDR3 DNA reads TGTGCCAGTAGTATATTAGGGGGTCAGCCCCAGCATTTT. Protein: CASSILGGQPQHF.

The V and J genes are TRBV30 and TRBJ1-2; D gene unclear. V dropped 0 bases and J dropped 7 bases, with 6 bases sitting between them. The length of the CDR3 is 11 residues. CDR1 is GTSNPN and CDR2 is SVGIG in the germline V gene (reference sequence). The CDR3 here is CAWSVPGGYTF. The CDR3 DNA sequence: TGTGCCTGGAGTGTACCTGGTGGCTACACCTTC.

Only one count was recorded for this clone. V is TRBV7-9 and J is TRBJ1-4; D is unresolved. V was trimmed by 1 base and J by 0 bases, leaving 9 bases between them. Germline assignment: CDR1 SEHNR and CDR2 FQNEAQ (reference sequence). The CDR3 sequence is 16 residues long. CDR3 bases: TGTGCCAGCAGCTTAGGGGTCGGATCAACTAATGAAAAACTGTTTTTT. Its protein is CASSLGVGSTNEKLFF.

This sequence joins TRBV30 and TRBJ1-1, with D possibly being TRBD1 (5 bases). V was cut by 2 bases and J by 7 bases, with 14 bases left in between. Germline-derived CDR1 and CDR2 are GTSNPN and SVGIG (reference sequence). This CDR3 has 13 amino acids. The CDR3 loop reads CAWSRDLGVEAFF. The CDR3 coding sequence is TGTGCCTGGAGTAGGGACCTCGGAGTTGAAGCTTTCTTT.

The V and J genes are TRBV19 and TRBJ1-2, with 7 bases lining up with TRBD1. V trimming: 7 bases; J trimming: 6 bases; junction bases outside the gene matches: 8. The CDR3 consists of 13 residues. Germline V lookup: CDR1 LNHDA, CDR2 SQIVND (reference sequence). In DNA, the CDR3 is TGTGCCAGTAACCTACGACAGGGAAATGGCTACACCTTC. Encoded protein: CASNLRQGNGYTF.

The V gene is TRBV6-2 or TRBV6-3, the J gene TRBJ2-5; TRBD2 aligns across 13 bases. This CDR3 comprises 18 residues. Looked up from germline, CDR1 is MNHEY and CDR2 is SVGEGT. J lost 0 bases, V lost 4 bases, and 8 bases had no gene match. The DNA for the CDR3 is TGTGCCAGCAGTTCCCGAACTAGCGGGGGGGCGGACCAAGAGACCCAGTACTTC. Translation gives CASSSRTSGGADQETQYF.

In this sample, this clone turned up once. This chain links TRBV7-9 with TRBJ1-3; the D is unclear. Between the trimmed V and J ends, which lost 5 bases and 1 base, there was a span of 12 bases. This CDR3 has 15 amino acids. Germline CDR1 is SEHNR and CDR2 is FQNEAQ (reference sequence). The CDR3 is CASSNDRTSGNTIYF. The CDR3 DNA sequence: TGTGCCAGCAGCAACGACCGAACTTCTGGAAACACCATATATTTT.

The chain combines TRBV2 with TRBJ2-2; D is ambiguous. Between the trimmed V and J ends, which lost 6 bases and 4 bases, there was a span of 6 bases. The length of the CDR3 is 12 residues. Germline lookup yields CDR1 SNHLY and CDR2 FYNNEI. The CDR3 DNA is TGTGCCAGCAGCTTGGGCACCGGGGAGCTGTTTTTT. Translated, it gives CASSLGTGELFF.

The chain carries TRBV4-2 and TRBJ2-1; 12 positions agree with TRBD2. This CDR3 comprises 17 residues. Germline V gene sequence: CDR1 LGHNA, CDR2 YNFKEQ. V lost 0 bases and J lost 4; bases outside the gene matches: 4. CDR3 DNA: TGTGCCAGCAGCCAAGATCCAGGACTAGCGGGATACAATGAGCAGTTCTTC. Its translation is CASSQDPGLAGYNEQFF.

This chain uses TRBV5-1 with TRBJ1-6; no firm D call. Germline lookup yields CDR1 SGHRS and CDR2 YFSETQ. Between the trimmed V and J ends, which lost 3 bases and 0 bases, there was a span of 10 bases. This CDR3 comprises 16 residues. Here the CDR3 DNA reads TGCGCCAGCAGCTCCGCTATGAGCTCCTATAATTCACCCCTCCACTTT. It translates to CASSSAMSSYNSPLHF.

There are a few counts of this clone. The chain's CDR3 is CASSWTSGGFVDTQYF. The CDR3 DNA is TGCGCCAGCAGCTGGACTAGCGGGGGTTTCGTGGATACGCAGTATTTT. This chain uses TRBV5-1 with TRBJ2-3; 13 nucleotides match TRBD2. V was clipped by 3 bases and J by 6 bases; unmatched bases: 7. CDR1 is SGHRS and CDR2 is YFSETQ in the germline V gene. The CDR3 contains 16 residues. The full variable domain, rest sourced from reference TRBV5-1 and TRBJ2-3, is KAGVTQTPRYLIKTRGQQVTLSCSPISGHRSVSWYQQTPGQGLQFLFEYFSETQRNKGNFPGRFSGRQFSNSRSEMNVSTLELGDSALYLCASSWTSGGFVDTQYFGPGTRLTVL.

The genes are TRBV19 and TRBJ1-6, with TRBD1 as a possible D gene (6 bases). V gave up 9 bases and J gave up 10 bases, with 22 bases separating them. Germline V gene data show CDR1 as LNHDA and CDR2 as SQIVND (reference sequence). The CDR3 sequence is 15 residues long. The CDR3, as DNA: TGTGCCAGCGAGAACGATGGGGGGCGAAACTCACCCCTCCACTTT. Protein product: CASENDGGRNSPLHF.

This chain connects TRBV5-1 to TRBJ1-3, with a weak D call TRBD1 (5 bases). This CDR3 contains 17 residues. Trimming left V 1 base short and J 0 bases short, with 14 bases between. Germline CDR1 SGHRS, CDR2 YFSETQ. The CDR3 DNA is TGCGCCAGCAGCTTGATCCCTGGGGGGAGCTCTGGAAACACCATATATTTT. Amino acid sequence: CASSLIPGGSSGNTIYF. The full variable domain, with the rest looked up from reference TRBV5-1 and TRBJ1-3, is KAGVTQTPRYLIKTRGQQVTLSCSPISGHRSVSWYQQTPGQGLQFLFEYFSETQRNKGNFPGRFSGRQFSNSRSEMNVSTLELGDSALYLCASSLIPGGSSGNTIYFGEGSWLTVV.

This chain's CDR3 is CASGSEPPGLGPYPGNTIYF. The CDR3 nucleotides read TGTGCCAGCGGATCCGAACCACCGGGACTCGGCCCATACCCTGGAAACACCATATATTTT. The V call is TRBV28, the J call TRBJ1-3, with TRBD1 as a possible D gene (5 bases). Germline assignment: CDR1 MDHEN and CDR2 SYDVKM. V lost 8 bases, J lost 2 bases, and 31 bases lay in between. CDR3 length: 20 amino acids.

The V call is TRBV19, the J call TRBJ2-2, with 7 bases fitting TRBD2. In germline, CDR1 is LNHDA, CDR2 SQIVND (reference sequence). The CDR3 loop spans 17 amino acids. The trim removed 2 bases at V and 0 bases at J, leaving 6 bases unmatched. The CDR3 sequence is CASSIRWAGANTGELFF. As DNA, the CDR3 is TGTGCCAGTAGTATAAGGTGGGCGGGGGCGAACACCGGGGAGCTGTTTTTT.

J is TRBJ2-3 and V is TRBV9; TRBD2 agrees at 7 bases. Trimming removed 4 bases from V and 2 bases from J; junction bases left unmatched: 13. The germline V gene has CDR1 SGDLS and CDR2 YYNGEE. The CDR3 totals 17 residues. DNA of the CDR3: TGTGCCAGCAGCCCACGCCCCCTAGCGGCCTTCACAGATACGCAGTATTTT. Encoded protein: CASSPRPLAAFTDTQYF. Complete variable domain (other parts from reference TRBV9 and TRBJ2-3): DSGVTQTPKHLITATGQRVTLRCSPRSGDLSVYWYQQSLDQGLQFLIQYYNGEERAKGNILERFSAQQFPDLHSELNLSSLELGDSALYFCASSPRPLAAFTDTQYFGPGTRLTVL.

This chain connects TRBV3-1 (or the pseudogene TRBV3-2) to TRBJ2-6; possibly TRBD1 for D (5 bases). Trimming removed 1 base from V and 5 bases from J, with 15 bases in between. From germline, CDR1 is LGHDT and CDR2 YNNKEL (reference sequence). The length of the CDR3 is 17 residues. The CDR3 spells CASSQVGIAGWANVLTF. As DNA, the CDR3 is TGTGCCAGCAGCCAAGTGGGTATAGCAGGGTGGGCCAACGTCCTGACTTTC.

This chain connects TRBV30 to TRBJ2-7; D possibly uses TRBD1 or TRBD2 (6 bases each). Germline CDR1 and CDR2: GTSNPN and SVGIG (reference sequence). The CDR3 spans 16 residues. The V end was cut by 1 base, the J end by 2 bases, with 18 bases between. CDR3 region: CAWSAPSRGLTYEQYF. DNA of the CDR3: TGTGCCTGGAGTGCTCCCTCCAGGGGACTCACCTACGAGCAGTACTTC.

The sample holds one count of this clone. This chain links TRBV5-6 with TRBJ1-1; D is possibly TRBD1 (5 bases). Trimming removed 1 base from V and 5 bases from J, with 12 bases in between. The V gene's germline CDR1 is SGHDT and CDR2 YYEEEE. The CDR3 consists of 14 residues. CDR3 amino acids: CASSLQGQRTEAFF. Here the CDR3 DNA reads TGTGCCAGCAGCTTGCAGGGTCAACGGACTGAAGCTTTCTTT. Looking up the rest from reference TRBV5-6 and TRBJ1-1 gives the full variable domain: DAGVTQSPTHLIKTRGQQVTLRCSPKSGHDTVSWYQQALGQGPQFIFQYYEEEERQRGNFPDRFSGHQFPNYSSELNVNALLLGDSALYLCASSLQGQRTEAFFGQGTRLTVV.

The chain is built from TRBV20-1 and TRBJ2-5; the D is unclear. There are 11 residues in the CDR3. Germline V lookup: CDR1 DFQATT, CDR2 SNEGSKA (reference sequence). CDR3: CGWALLETQYF. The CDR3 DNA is TGCGGATGGGCCCTCCTAGAGACCCAGTACTTC.

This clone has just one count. The CDR3 loop is CASSQARGRVNEQFF. The CDR3 DNA sequence: TGCGCCAGCAGCCAAGCGAGGGGGAGAGTGAATGAGCAGTTCTTC. The chain joins TRBV4-1 to TRBJ2-1; D is possibly TRBD1 (6 bases). The CDR3 length is 15 residues. Germline V gene sequence: CDR1 MGHRA, CDR2 YSYEKL. The V end lost 1 base, the J end lost 7 bases, and 14 bases lay between the germline ends.

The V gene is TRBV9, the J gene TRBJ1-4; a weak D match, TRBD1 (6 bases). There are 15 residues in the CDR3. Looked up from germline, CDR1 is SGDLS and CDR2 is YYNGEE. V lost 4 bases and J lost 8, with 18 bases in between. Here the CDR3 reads CASSTSGAFLEKLFF. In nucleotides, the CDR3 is TGTGCCAGCAGCACCTCAGGGGCATTTTTGGAAAAACTGTTTTTT.

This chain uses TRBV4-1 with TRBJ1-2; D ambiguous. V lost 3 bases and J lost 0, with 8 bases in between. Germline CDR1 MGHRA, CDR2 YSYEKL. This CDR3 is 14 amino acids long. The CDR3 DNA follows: TGCGCCAGCAGCCAGGGGTTAGCTAACTATGGCTACACCTTC. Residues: CASSQGLANYGYTF.

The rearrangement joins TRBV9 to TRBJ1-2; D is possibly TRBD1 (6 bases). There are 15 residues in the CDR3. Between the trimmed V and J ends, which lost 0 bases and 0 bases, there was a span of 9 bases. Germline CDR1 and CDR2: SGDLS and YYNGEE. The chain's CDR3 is CASSVVPGANYGYTF. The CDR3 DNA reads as TGTGCCAGCAGCGTAGTCCCAGGGGCTAACTATGGCTACACCTTC.

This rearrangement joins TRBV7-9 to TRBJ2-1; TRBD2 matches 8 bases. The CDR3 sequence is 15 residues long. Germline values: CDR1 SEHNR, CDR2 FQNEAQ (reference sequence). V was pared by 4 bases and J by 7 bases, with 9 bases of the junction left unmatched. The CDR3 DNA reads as TGTGCCAGCAGCTCTCCGGGACTAGAGGGGAATGAGCAGTTCTTC. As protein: CASSSPGLEGNEQFF.

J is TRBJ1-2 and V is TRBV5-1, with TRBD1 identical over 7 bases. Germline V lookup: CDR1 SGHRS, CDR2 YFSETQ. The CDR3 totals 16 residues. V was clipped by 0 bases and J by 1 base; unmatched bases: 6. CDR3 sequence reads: CASSLGTGTVNYGYTF. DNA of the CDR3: TGCGCCAGCAGCTTGGGAACTGGGACAGTTAACTATGGCTACACCTTC.

The CDR3 spells CASSWTDREGDGYTF. DNA of the CDR3: TGTGCCAGCAGTTGGACAGACAGGGAGGGGGATGGCTACACCTTC. The chain uses TRBV27 and TRBJ1-2; TRBD1 matches 7 bases. The junction had 11 bases not matched to a gene; V was cut back by 4 bases and J by 6 bases. This CDR3 is built from 15 residues. Germline loops: CDR1 MNHEY, CDR2 SMNVEV (reference sequence).

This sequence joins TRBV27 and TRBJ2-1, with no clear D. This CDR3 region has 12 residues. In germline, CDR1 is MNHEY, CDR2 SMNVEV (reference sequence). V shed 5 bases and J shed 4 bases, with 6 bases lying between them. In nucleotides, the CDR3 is TGTGCCAGCAGTACGACGTACAATGAGCAGTTCTTC. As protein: CASSTTYNEQFF.